The entry below describes one TCR beta chain. This entry belongs to a study of blood T cell repertoires in COVID-19. Everyone who took part was roughly 18 to 95 years old, and they came from about two dozen US areas. Participants' reported clinical history set cohort assignment. Losses at the gene ends were 6 bases for V and 7 bases for J; bases not matched to a gene: 3. This CDR3 spans 14 amino acids. In germline, CDR1 is MNHEY, CDR2 SMNVEV (reference sequence). In the authors' workflow: For nucleated cells, counts were estimated from reference gene primer amplification. Generated by immunoSEQ multiplex PCR, the TCRdb table keeps only in-frame clones and is missing some. V and J calls plus clone size are reproduced from that table; the DNA served to infer D and trimming. The sample has about 300,000 clones; 75% to 95% are singletons.

Sequenced material: PBMCs or T cells enriched from blood (not recorded which). The chain recombines TRBV27 with TRBJ2-1; 13 bases are shared with TRBD2. The receptor was derived from a woman in her twenties or thirties who had recovered from COVID-19. The CDR3 coding sequence is TGTGCCAGCAGCACTAGCGGGAGGGCGAATGAGCAGTTCTTC. This sequence encodes CASSTSGRANEQFF.